This T cell receptor (beta chain) comes out of a study of T cell changes during pregnancy in multiple sclerosis. CDR1 and CDR2 from the germline V gene are SEHNR and FQNEAQ (reference sequence). The CDR3 sequence is 17 residues long. Trimming at V came to 4 bases and at J to 1 base, leaving 9 bases not matched to a gene. Measured with immunoSEQ multiplex PCR; TCRdb has only the in-frame clones, and not every one. The table shows 80,000 or so clones, with nearly 95% occurring only once. The source material was peripheral blood, sampled in the second trimester of pregnancy. The gene calls are TRBV7-9 and TRBJ2-2; 7 bases match TRBD1. This clonotype was obtained from a female donor in good health, enrolled as a control in a pregnancy study. CDR3 DNA sequence: TGTGCCAGCAGCTCACGACCGGGACAGCTGAACACCGGGGAGCTGTTTTTT. As protein: CASSSRPGQLNTGELFF. Filled out from reference TRBV7-9 and TRBJ2-2, the complete variable domain reads DTGVSQNPRHKITKRGQNVTFRCDPISEHNRLYWYRQTLGQGPEFLTYFQNEAQLEKSRLLSDRFSAERPKGSFSTLEIQRTEQGDSAMYLCASSSRPGQLNTGELFFGEGSRLTVL.